These 14 T cell receptor beta chains were sequenced from one sample in a study of Ad26.COV2.S vaccination and SARS-CoV-2 variants. Profiling relied on immunoSEQ multiplex PCR, and the TCRdb table lists in-frame clones only, not all of them. The sample lists approximately 450,000 clones; 90% were seen once. Treatment meaning: some 19 received Ad26.COV2.S at low or high dose, single or two shots; about five received placebo; per-sample allocation not given. Repertoires come from day 63 after the first vaccine or placebo injection. This material consisted of peripheral blood, taken in a trial of Ad26.COV2.S vaccine versus placebo. Source of these receptors: a person aged 18-60 years who received the Ad26.COV2.S COVID-19 vaccine or a placebo.

V gene TRBV7-9 combines with J gene TRBJ2-3; 7 bases align to TRBD1. This CDR3 has 17 residues. The V segment lost 2 bases and the J segment 0 bases; nucleotides outside the gene matches: 8. Germline CDR1 is SEHNR and CDR2 is FQNEAQ (reference sequence). CDR3 sequence reads: CASSLLPGGFSTDTQYF. As DNA, the CDR3 is TGTGCCAGCAGCTTATTACCAGGGGGATTTAGCACAGATACGCAGTATTTT.

The chain combines TRBV29-1 with TRBJ2-5; TRBD2 agrees at 9 bases. V shed 3 bases, J shed 2 bases, and the junction held 1 base outside the gene matches. The CDR3 runs 13 residues. The germline gives CDR1 SQVTM, CDR2 ANQGSEA. Here the CDR3 reads CSVEREGQETQYF. CDR3 in DNA: TGCAGCGTTGAGCGGGAGGGGCAAGAGACCCAGTACTTC.

The V call is TRBV5-8, the J call TRBJ2-7, with D possibly matching TRBD1 (5 bases). This CDR3 contains 15 residues. Germline CDR1 is SGHTS and CDR2 is YDEGEE. Trimming removed 0 bases at V and 4 bases at J, with 14 bases between. CDR3 sequence: CASSLGQHVGYEQYF. The CDR3 DNA follows: TGTGCCAGCAGCTTGGGACAGCACGTTGGATACGAGCAGTACTTC.

The chain carries TRBV27 and TRBJ2-1; no definite D call. Germline CDR1 MNHEY, CDR2 SMNVEV (reference sequence). Trimming stripped 0 bases from V and 9 bases from J, with 9 bases between. The CDR3 spans 13 residues. The CDR3 bases are TGTGCCAGCAGTTTATCCGCAGCCGGTGAGCAGTTCTTC. This translates into CASSLSAAGEQFF.

The V call is TRBV4-1, the J call TRBJ2-1; 8 bases are a match to TRBD2. The CDR3 extends over 15 amino acids. With V trimmed by 4 bases and J by 7 bases, 9 bases remained unmatched. Germline V gives CDR1 MGHRA, CDR2 YSYEKL. DNA of the CDR3: TGCGCCAGCAGCCGAATAGCGGGACCAGGAAATGAGCAGTTCTTC. It specifies CASSRIAGPGNEQFF.

V is TRBV7-2 and J is TRBJ1-2; 7 bases are a match to TRBD1. Trimming took 0 bases from V and 5 from J; bases not matched to a gene: 0. CDR3 length: 13 amino acids. Germline V lookup: CDR1 SGHTA, CDR2 FQGNSA. The CDR3 region has the DNA TGTGCCAGCAGCTTAGCGGGACAGTATGGCTACACCTTC. Translation gives CASSLAGQYGYTF.

The V call is TRBV7-9, the J call TRBJ1-4; D remains ambiguous. V was pared by 4 bases and J by 0 bases, with 3 bases between. Per germline, CDR1 SEHNR and CDR2 FQNEAQ (reference sequence). This CDR3 is built from 13 residues. The CDR3 here is CASSSPTNEKLFF. Here the CDR3 DNA reads TGTGCCAGCAGCTCACCAACTAATGAAAAACTGTTTTTT.

This sequence joins TRBV5-4 and TRBJ1-2; weak D call: TRBD1 (5 bases). Between the trimmed V and J ends, which lost 4 bases and 5 bases, there was a span of 9 bases. Germline V gene data show CDR1 as SGHNT and CDR2 as YYREEE (reference sequence). CDR3 size: 12 residues. CDR3: CASSLGGYGYTF. In DNA, the CDR3 is TGTGCCAGCAGCCTTGGGGGGTATGGCTACACCTTC.

The chain employs TRBV6-5 and TRBJ1-4; no reliable D call. The V end lost 2 bases, the J end lost 6 bases, and 10 bases lay between the germline ends. The CDR3 spans 14 residues. Germline lookup yields CDR1 MNHEY and CDR2 SVGAGI. The CDR3 here is CASSYGGSDEKLFF. In nucleotides, the CDR3 is TGTGCCAGCAGTTACGGAGGGAGTGATGAAAAACTGTTTTTT.

The chain uses TRBV7-8 and TRBJ2-7, with D perhaps being TRBD1 or TRBD2 (5 bases each). The V gene lost 0 bases and the J gene lost 2 bases, with 14 bases spanning the gap. The CDR3 runs 16 residues. In germline, CDR1 is SGHVS, CDR2 FQNEAQ. CDR3 in DNA: TGTGCCAGCAGCTTAGCCCCGGGACCCACTCCCTACGAGCAGTACTTC. Amino acid sequence: CASSLAPGPTPYEQYF.

This clone came up a few times. The rearrangement joins TRBV14 to TRBJ2-7, with D unresolved. CDR1 SGHDN and CDR2 FVKESK come from the germline V gene. With 3 bases removed from V and 4 bases from J, the gap between germline ends came to 4 bases. CDR3 length: 11 residues. The chain's CDR3 is CASSQGYEQYF. The CDR3 DNA is TGTGCCAGCAGCCAGGGGTACGAGCAGTACTTC.

This clone was picked up one time. V and J are TRBV27 and TRBJ2-7; either TRBD1 or TRBD2 may fit D (5 bases each). The CDR3 totals 14 residues. Germline-derived CDR1 and CDR2 are MNHEY and SMNVEV (reference sequence). V was pared by 3 bases and J by 5 bases, with 14 bases between. This CDR3 is CASSFGDGFHEQYF. CDR3 DNA sequence: TGTGCCAGCAGTTTTGGGGACGGCTTCCACGAGCAGTACTTC.

The V call is TRBV20-1, the J call TRBJ2-2; no clear D gene. The CDR3 is 12 residues long. Trimming cost V 3 bases and J 6 bases, with 8 bases left between them. The germline gives CDR1 DFQATT, CDR2 SNEGSKA (reference sequence). CDR3 protein: CSASDASGELFF. As DNA, the CDR3 is TGCAGTGCTAGTGATGCATCCGGGGAGCTGTTTTTT.

This chain links TRBV27 with TRBJ1-4; possible D gene TRBD1, 5 bases. CDR1 and CDR2 from the germline V gene are MNHEY and SMNVEV (reference sequence). This CDR3 is built from 13 residues. V gave up 4 bases and J gave up 2 bases, with 5 bases separating them. CDR3 nucleotide sequence: TGTGCCAGCAGTTGGGGCACTAATGAAAAACTGTTTTTT. Protein: CASSWGTNEKLFF.